One sample yielded the 21 T cell receptor beta chains listed below, sequenced in a study of blood T cells in healthy people across ages. The authors ran a second PCR of about 7 to 11 cycles using a sample-barcoded 5' primer and a J-beta primer mix. MiXCR, applied by TCRdb to the 5' RACE reads, yields one record per CDR3 protein. The sample consists of roughly 1,300,000 distinct CDR3 sequences, roughly 60% of them appearing once. Sequenced input: blood. These receptors originate from a man younger than 35 in good health.

The V call is TRBV11-2, the J call TRBJ1-2, with no clear D. The V end lost 5 bases, the J end lost 6 bases, and 25 bases lay between the germline ends. Germline assignment: CDR1 SGHAT and CDR2 FQNNGV. The length of the CDR3 is 17 residues. The CDR3: CASSPPSRGKVGDGYTF. The CDR3, as DNA: TGTGCCAGCAGCCCCCCAAGCCGAGGGAAGGTGGGCGATGGCTACACCTTC.

The rearrangement links TRBV10-3 to TRBJ1-1; D gene unclear. V dropped 3 bases and J dropped 1 base, with 9 bases sitting between them. Germline values: CDR1 ENHRY, CDR2 SYGVKD. The CDR3 contains 14 residues. The chain's CDR3 is CAISESTRNTEAFF. Here the CDR3 DNA reads TGTGCCATCAGTGAATCGACAAGGAACACTGAAGCTTTCTTT.

To note about this clonotype: An end of the junction differs from the germline gene, which may be a read error. V and J are TRBV20-1 and TRBJ1-1; the D gene is possibly TRBD1 (6 bases). The CDR3 contains 15 residues. Germline V lookup: CDR1 DFQATT, CDR2 SNEGSKA (reference sequence). CDR3 in amino acids: CSAIKMGADDTEAFF. As DNA, the CDR3 is TGCAGTGCCATAAAGATGGGGGCAGATGACACTGAGGCTTTCTTT.

The genes are TRBV6-5 and TRBJ1-1; D is uncertain. Germline values: CDR1 MNHEY, CDR2 SVGAGI. The CDR3 sequence is 15 residues long. V lost 4 bases and J 0 bases, leaving 12 bases between the germline ends. This CDR3 is CASSSGGYMNTEAFF. Written as DNA, the CDR3 is TGTGCCAGCAGTTCTGGAGGATACATGAACACTGAAGCTTTCTTT.

The CDR3 DNA reads as TGTGCCAGCAGTGCGGTTCGACCCGAGCAGTACTTC. It yields the protein CASSAVRPEQYF. The chain has TRBV6-1 and TRBJ2-4, with D unresolved. The assigned J gene may be wrong: the sequence end matches TRBJ2-7 better. Per germline, CDR1 MNHNS and CDR2 SASEGT. The CDR3 totals 12 residues.

This clonotype was found a few times. The V gene is TRBV5-1, the J gene TRBJ2-1; 10 bases agree with TRBD2. The CDR3 is 16 residues long. V was clipped by 0 bases and J by 8 bases; unmatched bases: 8. Germline V gene lookup returns CDR1 SGHRS and CDR2 YFSETQ. This CDR3 reads CASSLAGTSVSDEQFF. The CDR3 nucleotides read TGCGCCAGCAGCTTGGCCGGGACTAGCGTCTCGGATGAGCAGTTCTTC.

The rearrangement uses TRBV6-2 or TRBV6-3 and TRBJ2-1; 8 bases line up with TRBD2. CDR3 length: 13 residues. Germline CDR1 MNHEY, CDR2 SVGEGT. Germline trimming cut 2 bases from V and 15 bases from J; bases unmatched to any gene: 9. DNA for the CDR3: TGTGCCAGCAGTTACGAGTCCCGGGGGGGCCGGTTCTTC. Amino acids: CASSYESRGGRFF.

This chain links TRBV12-3 or TRBV12-4 with TRBJ2-7, with 9 bases aligning to TRBD1. Trimming took 6 bases from V and 3 from J; bases not matched to a gene: 3. The CDR3 runs to 13 residues. The CDR3 reads CASRPTGGYEQYF. The CDR3 region has the DNA TGTGCCAGCAGACCGACAGGGGGCTACGAGCAGTACTTC.

The table lists this clonotype with a count of one. This chain links TRBV11-2 with TRBJ1-6, with a weak D call TRBD1 (6 bases). CDR1 SGHAT and CDR2 FQNNGV come from the germline V gene. There are 13 residues in the CDR3. V lost 4 bases to trimming and J lost 7 bases, with 8 bases between them. The CDR3 bases are TGTGCCAGCAGCTGGGGGACAAATTCACCCCTCCACTTT. It codes for CASSWGTNSPLHF.

This chain links TRBV4-1 with TRBJ2-5; 8 nucleotides match TRBD1. The J call could be wrong; TRBJ2-7 is a better fit for the DNA end. Germline CDR1 and CDR2: MGHRA and YSYEKL. The length of the CDR3 is 14 residues. CDR3 nucleotide sequence: TGCGCCAGCAGCCAAACAGGGGGTAGAGGCGAGCAGTACTTC. The encoded protein is CASSQTGGRGEQYF.

V is TRBV6-2 or TRBV6-3 and J is TRBJ2-7; TRBD2 is a possible D gene (5 bases). CDR1 MNHEY and CDR2 SVGEGT come from the germline V gene. Trimming left V 7 bases short and J 5 bases short, with 18 bases between. The CDR3 consists of 14 residues. As DNA, the CDR3 is TGTGCCAGCAAGGCTAGCCCATTGGTCCACGAGCAGTACTTC. This encodes CASKASPLVHEQYF.

V is TRBV4-2 and J is TRBJ2-7; D is undetermined. Trimming stripped 3 bases from V and 5 bases from J, with 20 bases between. From germline, CDR1 is LGHNA and CDR2 YNFKEQ. There are 16 residues in the CDR3. CDR3 DNA: TGTGCCAGCAGCCACCCAATTAAGTCCGGTATGAACGAGCAGTACTTC. It codes for CASSHPIKSGMNEQYF.

In this sample, this clonotype turned up a few times. The J gene is TRBJ2-4, the V gene TRBV4-1; D is unclear. Gene TRBJ2-7 matches the end of the DNA better, so the J call may be wrong. The germline gives CDR1 MGHRA, CDR2 YSYEKL. This CDR3 is 12 amino acids long. CDR3 bases: TGCGCCAGCAGCCAAGTGATCAGCGAGCAGTACTTC. Amino acids: CASSQVISEQYF.

As DNA, the CDR3 is TGTGCCAGCACCCCTGCGGGGGGGGACTACAATGAGCAGTTCTTC. Translation: CASTPAGGDYNEQFF. This chain connects TRBV5-5 to TRBJ2-1; 9 nucleotides match TRBD2. Trimming cost V 6 bases and J 3 bases; bases outside gene matches: 7. The CDR3 covers 15 residues. Germline V gene data show CDR1 as SGHKS and CDR2 as YYEKEE (reference sequence). Based on the CDR3 plus reference TRBV5-5 and TRBJ2-1, the full variable domain is DAGVTQSPTHLIKTRGQQVTLRCSPISGHKSVSWYQQVLGQGPQFIFQYYEKEERGRGNFPDRFSARQFPNYSSELNVNALLLGDSALYLCASTPAGGDYNEQFFGPGTRLTVL.

The chain has TRBV27 and TRBJ2-3, with TRBD2 matching over 7 bases. The V and J ends lost 6 bases and 2 bases, in that order; junction bases with no gene match: 8. The CDR3 length is 15 residues. CDR1 is MNHEY, CDR2 SMNVEV, per germline (reference sequence). The CDR3 loop reads CASRSAGLVTDTQYF. Here the CDR3 DNA reads TGTGCCAGCAGGTCAGCGGGACTCGTCACAGATACGCAGTATTTT.

The chain links TRBV4-3 to TRBJ2-4; weak D call: TRBD1 (6 bases). Trimming removed 1 base at V and 13 bases at J, with 20 bases between. Germline assignment: CDR1 LGHNA and CDR2 YSLEER. The CDR3 is made up of 15 amino acids. DNA for the CDR3: TGCGCCAGCAGCCAAGGTCAGGGGAACGTCGGGGAGCAGTACTTC. The encoded protein is CASSQGQGNVGEQYF.

This rearrangement joins TRBV9 to TRBJ2-3; 13 bases agree with TRBD2. The CDR3 loop spans 14 amino acids. The V gene's germline CDR1 is SGDLS and CDR2 YYNGEE. The trim removed 4 bases at V and 13 bases at J, leaving 9 bases unmatched. CDR3 in DNA: TGTGCCAGCAGCTGGACTAGCGGGGGTTCCCCGGAGTATTTT. Its translation is CASSWTSGGSPEYF. The full variable domain, in which reference TRBV9 and TRBJ2-3 provide the parts outside the CDR3, is DSGVTQTPKHLITATGQRVTLRCSPRSGDLSVYWYQQSLDQGLQFLIQYYNGEERAKGNILERFSAQQFPDLHSELNLSSLELGDSALYFCASSWTSGGSPEYFGPGTRLTVL.

This chain links TRBV27 with TRBJ2-7; D is unresolved. CDR3 length: 14 residues. The germline V gene has CDR1 MNHEY and CDR2 SMNVEV (reference sequence). V shed 6 bases and J shed 1 base, with 13 bases lying between them. The CDR3 sequence: CASRTTTRSYEQYF. CDR3 in DNA: TGTGCCAGCAGAACTACGACACGATCCTACGAGCAGTACTTC.

This clonotype was found a few times. The chain joins TRBV5-1 to TRBJ1-2; 8 nucleotides match TRBD1. Trimming cost V 4 bases and J 8 bases; bases outside gene matches: 7. The CDR3 has 13 residues. Germline-derived CDR1 and CDR2 are SGHRS and YFSETQ. This chain's CDR3 is CASSPDRVEGYTF. The CDR3, as DNA: TGCGCCAGCAGCCCGGACAGGGTTGAAGGCTACACCTTC.

This chain links TRBV12-3 or TRBV12-4 with TRBJ2-1; possibly TRBD2 for D (7 bases). Trimming cost V 1 base and J 8 bases, with 18 bases left between them. The CDR3 spans 16 residues. The DNA for the CDR3 is TGTGCCAGCAGTTTAGATGGGGGGGGCGACTCTGATGAGCAGTTCTTC. It is translated as CASSLDGGGDSDEQFF.

This sequence joins TRBV20-1 and TRBJ2-5; 9 nucleotides align to TRBD1. J was trimmed by 11 bases and V by 2 bases; bases with no gene match: 12. The CDR3 covers 14 residues. Per the germline V gene, CDR1 is DFQATT and CDR2 is SNEGSKA (reference sequence). The CDR3 is CSARLGQGKGGQYF. CDR3 in DNA: TGCAGTGCTAGACTGGGACAGGGTAAAGGCGGGCAGTACTTC.